Below are 26 T cell receptor beta chains sequenced from a single sample in a study of technical replicates of blood from a handful of donors. Sequenced by immunoSEQ multiplex PCR; TCRdb stores in-frame clones only, minus some. The repertoire consists of 50,000 to 70,000 clones, with approximately 87% occurring once and the leading ten covering 4.6%. Sequencing input: PBMCs. The receptors were gathered from a human donor in good health. Some clones in this sample may be carry-over from other donors' samples.

This sequence joins TRBV5-4 and TRBJ2-3, with TRBD2 identical over 9 bases. CDR3 length: 16 residues. The trim removed 4 bases at V and 2 bases at J, leaving 8 bases unmatched. Germline V gives CDR1 SGHNT, CDR2 YYREEE (reference sequence). CDR3 residues: CASSLTLAGLTDTQYF. CDR3 in DNA: TGTGCCAGCAGCCTAACTCTAGCGGGGCTCACAGATACGCAGTATTTT.

The rearrangement uses TRBV5-1 and TRBJ2-3; D possibly corresponds to TRBD2 (6 bases). The length of the CDR3 is 14 residues. The germline V gene encodes CDR1 SGHRS and CDR2 YFSETQ. Trimming left V 6 bases short and J 4 bases short, with 15 bases between. The CDR3 sequence: CASTPSGPPDTQYF. The CDR3 nucleotides read TGCGCCAGCACCCCGAGCGGGCCCCCAGATACGCAGTATTTT.

The chain couples TRBV4-2 to TRBJ2-7, with 12 bases identical to TRBD2. The CDR3 extends over 16 amino acids. Germline-derived CDR1 and CDR2 are LGHNA and YNFKEQ. Losses at the gene ends were 4 bases for V and 5 bases for J; bases not matched to a gene: 9. In DNA, the CDR3 is TGTGCCAGCAGCCGACCGACTAGCGGGAGAAACCACGAGCAGTACTTC. The encoded protein is CASSRPTSGRNHEQYF.

The chain combines TRBV5-1 with TRBJ2-5, with TRBD1 matching over 11 bases. Germline V gene lookup returns CDR1 SGHRS and CDR2 YFSETQ. This CDR3 is 16 amino acids long. V lost 0 bases to trimming and J lost 4 bases; unmatched junction nucleotides: 5. Written as DNA, the CDR3 is TGCGCCAGCAGCTTGGGGACAGGGGGCGTGGGAGAGACCCAGTACTTC. It is translated as CASSLGTGGVGETQYF.

The gene calls are TRBV7-8 and TRBJ2-5; the D gene is possibly TRBD2 (6 bases). Germline-derived CDR1 and CDR2 are SGHVS and FQNEAQ. V was pared by 5 bases and J by 1 base, with 8 bases between. The CDR3 sequence is 13 residues long. CDR3 nucleotides: TGTGCCAGCAGCCGGACTATCCAAGAGACCCAGTACTTC. The encoded protein is CASSRTIQETQYF.

CDR3 in amino acids: CASSLVPSGYTYEQYF. The CDR3 DNA sequence: TGTGCCAGCAGCTTAGTACCTAGCGGGTATACCTACGAGCAGTACTTC. This chain uses TRBV7-2 with TRBJ2-7; 8 positions match TRBD2. CDR1 and CDR2 from the germline V gene are SGHTA and FQGNSA. With V trimmed by 1 base and J by 2 bases, 7 bases remained unmatched. The CDR3 is 16 amino acids.

The chain links TRBV6-6 to TRBJ2-5; the D is unclear. The CDR3 contains 13 residues. Germline V gene lookup returns CDR1 MNHNY and CDR2 SVGAGI (reference sequence). The ends were cut back, 0 bases at V and 7 bases at J, with 9 bases in the middle. CDR3 region: CASSYSAEWTQYF. CDR3 DNA sequence: TGTGCCAGCAGTTACTCGGCCGAATGGACCCAGTACTTC.

This clone showed up just once. The chain is built from TRBV5-6 and TRBJ2-4, with a weak D call TRBD2 (7 bases). V gave up 4 bases and J gave up 4 bases, with 15 bases separating them. Looked up from germline, CDR1 is SGHDT and CDR2 is YYEEEE. The CDR3 runs to 15 residues. CDR3 DNA sequence: TGTGCCAGCAGCGGCCGGGGGGCCGGGAAAAACATTCAGTACTTC. Protein product: CASSGRGAGKNIQYF. The variable domain in full, completed from reference TRBV5-6 and TRBJ2-4, reads DAGVTQSPTHLIKTRGQQVTLRCSPKSGHDTVSWYQQALGQGPQFIFQYYEEEERQRGNFPDRFSGHQFPNYSSELNVNALLLGDSALYLCASSGRGAGKNIQYFGAGTRLSVL.

The genes are TRBV2 and TRBJ2-7; the match to TRBD2 covers 7 bases. Germline CDR1 SNHLY, CDR2 FYNNEI. The CDR3 covers 14 residues. J was trimmed by 4 bases and V by 7 bases; bases with no gene match: 10. CDR3 in DNA: TGTGCCAGCACCCTGCGGGCCGGGAGGTACGAGCAGTACTTC. Its translation is CASTLRAGRYEQYF.

The chain links TRBV19 to TRBJ2-5; weak D call: TRBD2 (6 bases). Germline-derived CDR1 and CDR2 are LNHDA and SQIVND (reference sequence). The CDR3 spans 15 residues. Trimming cost V 4 bases and J 2 bases, with 14 bases left between them. The CDR3 nucleotides read TGTGCCAGTAGTAGGGGGGTTGGACAACAAGAGACCCAGTACTTC. This translates into CASSRGVGQQETQYF.

The chain couples TRBV7-8 to TRBJ2-1; TRBD2 matches 13 bases. Trimming took 5 bases from V and 8 from J; bases not matched to a gene: 6. Germline V gene data show CDR1 as SGHVS and CDR2 as FQNEAQ. There are 15 residues in the CDR3. Here the CDR3 DNA reads TGTGCCAGCAGCACCCGGACTAGCGGGAGCTATGAGCAGTTCTTC. This encodes CASSTRTSGSYEQFF. The whole variable domain, filled in from reference TRBV7-8 and TRBJ2-1, reads GAGVSQSPRYKVAKRGQDVALRCDPISGHVSLFWYQQALGQGPEFLTYFQNEAQLDKSGLPSDRFFAERPEGSVSTLKIQRTQQEDSAVYLCASSTRTSGSYEQFFGPGTRLTVL.

The chain employs TRBV27 and TRBJ2-1, with TRBD2 matching over 9 bases. The length of the CDR3 is 18 residues. V shed 2 bases, J shed 4 bases, and the junction held 12 bases outside the gene matches. In germline, CDR1 is MNHEY, CDR2 SMNVEV (reference sequence). CDR3: CASSLPVSSGTRYNEQFF. Here the CDR3 DNA reads TGTGCCAGCAGTTTACCGGTTTCTAGCGGGACTCGATACAATGAGCAGTTCTTC.

The chain employs TRBV5-8 and TRBJ2-2; 11 bases match TRBD1. Unmatched junction bases numbered 7, after V lost 0 bases and J lost 6 bases. The CDR3 has 17 residues. The germline V gene has CDR1 SGHTS and CDR2 YDEGEE. The CDR3 DNA sequence: TGTGCCAGCAGCTTGGGACCTGGACAGGGGGCGGCCGGGGAGCTGTTTTTT. It yields the protein CASSLGPGQGAAGELFF. Complete variable domain (other parts from reference TRBV5-8 and TRBJ2-2): EAGVTQSPTHLIKTRGQQATLRCSPISGHTSVYWYQQALGLGLQFLLWYDEGEERNRGNFPPRFSGRQFPNYSSELNVNALELEDSALYLCASSLGPGQGAAGELFFGEGSRLTVL.

The chain combines TRBV7-2 with TRBJ2-3; D is unresolved. V lost 4 bases and J 6 bases, leaving 14 bases between the germline ends. Per the germline V gene, CDR1 is SGHTA and CDR2 is FQGNSA. This CDR3 has 14 residues. The CDR3 DNA reads as TGTGCCAGCAGCTCACCCGGGTCAAGGGATACGCAGTATTTT. This translates into CASSSPGSRDTQYF.

The chain combines TRBV18 with TRBJ2-1; D unresolved. The CDR3 loop spans 14 amino acids. Per germline, CDR1 KGHSH and CDR2 LQKENI. Trimming cost V 2 bases and J 2 bases, with 7 bases left between them. The CDR3 sequence: CASSPGPPYNEQFF. The CDR3 nucleotides are TGTGCCAGCTCACCAGGGCCACCCTACAATGAGCAGTTCTTC.

The chain has TRBV30 and TRBJ2-7; a possible D gene is TRBD2 (6 bases). Looked up from germline, CDR1 is GTSNPN and CDR2 is SVGIG (reference sequence). V lost 0 bases, J lost 1 base, and 16 bases lay in between. The CDR3 covers 16 residues. The CDR3 loop reads CAWSVGQWRGSYEQYF. DNA for the CDR3: TGTGCCTGGAGTGTAGGGCAGTGGCGGGGATCCTACGAGCAGTACTTC.

The gene calls are TRBV4-3 and TRBJ2-2, with TRBD2 as a possible D gene (5 bases). CDR3 size: 14 residues. Trimming stripped 7 bases from V and 2 bases from J, with 11 bases between. Germline lookup yields CDR1 LGHNA and CDR2 YSLEER. The CDR3: CASKGGLNTGELFF. CDR3 in DNA: TGCGCCAGCAAAGGCGGGTTAAACACCGGGGAGCTGTTTTTT.

The chain carries TRBV9 and TRBJ2-3, with TRBD2 identical over 11 bases. Looked up from germline, CDR1 is SGDLS and CDR2 is YYNGEE. Germline trimming cut 3 bases from V and 4 bases from J; bases unmatched to any gene: 10. There are 17 residues in the CDR3. The CDR3 spells CASSAKTSGSRSDTQYF. Written as DNA, the CDR3 is TGTGCCAGCAGCGCGAAAACTAGCGGGAGTAGGTCAGATACGCAGTATTTT.

The chain combines TRBV5-5 with TRBJ1-1, with TRBD1 as a possible D gene (6 bases). The CDR3 is 14 residues long. The V gene's germline CDR1 is SGHKS and CDR2 YYEKEE (reference sequence). V lost 6 bases, J lost 0 bases, and 12 bases lay in between. CDR3 sequence: CASTMDSMNTEAFF. The CDR3 coding sequence is TGTGCCAGCACCATGGACAGTATGAACACTGAAGCTTTCTTT.

CDR3 protein: CASSYPGQETTEAFF. In DNA, the CDR3 is TGTGCCAGCAGTTACCCGGGACAGGAGACCACTGAAGCTTTCTTT. The J gene is TRBJ1-1, the V gene TRBV6-6; TRBD1 agrees at 8 bases. The CDR3 loop spans 15 amino acids. In germline, CDR1 is MNHNY, CDR2 SVGAGI (reference sequence). V gave up 2 bases and J gave up 4 bases; unmatched junction bases: 6.

V gene TRBV7-6 combines with J gene TRBJ1-4; 11 nucleotides agree with TRBD1. The CDR3 has 15 amino acids. The J segment lost 8 bases and the V segment lost 4 bases, leaving 6 bases of the junction unmatched. Germline CDR1 SGHVS, CDR2 FNYEAQ. CDR3 amino acids: CASSSGQGAMEKLFF. For the CDR3, the DNA is TGTGCCAGCAGCTCAGGACAGGGGGCTATGGAAAAACTGTTTTTT.

The chain carries TRBV18 and TRBJ2-2, with a tentative D call TRBD1 (6 bases). This CDR3 is built from 14 residues. CDR1 is KGHSH, CDR2 LQKENI, per germline. Trimming pared 2 bases from V and 7 bases from J, leaving 11 bases between. The DNA of the CDR3 is TGTGCCAGCTCACCAGACCAGGGGTTCGGGGAGCTGTTTTTT. It is translated as CASSPDQGFGELFF.

V usage is TRBV7-8 and J usage is TRBJ2-5, with D hard to call. V was trimmed by 1 base and J by 2 bases, leaving 8 bases between them. Germline loops: CDR1 SGHVS, CDR2 FQNEAQ. CDR3 length: 14 amino acids. The CDR3 sequence: CASSLVPRQETQYF. CDR3 DNA sequence: TGTGCCAGCAGCTTAGTTCCTCGTCAAGAGACCCAGTACTTC. Variable domain in full (rest from reference TRBV7-8 and TRBJ2-5): GAGVSQSPRYKVAKRGQDVALRCDPISGHVSLFWYQQALGQGPEFLTYFQNEAQLDKSGLPSDRFFAERPEGSVSTLKIQRTQQEDSAVYLCASSLVPRQETQYFGPGTRLLVL.

This clone was recorded only once. The chain carries TRBV18 and TRBJ2-7, with TRBD2 matching 8 bases. Germline-derived CDR1 and CDR2 are KGHSH and LQKENI. The CDR3 is 15 amino acids. V dropped 3 bases and J dropped 3; count of bases not matched to a gene: 7. DNA for the CDR3: TGTGCCAGCTCACCCTCCACGGGGGGGAACTACGAGCAGTACTTC. Residues: CASSPSTGGNYEQYF.

The chain links TRBV5-1 to TRBJ2-5, with D possibly matching TRBD1 (5 bases). The CDR3 consists of 13 residues. Trimming pared 2 bases from V and 4 bases from J, leaving 9 bases between. Germline loops: CDR1 SGHRS, CDR2 YFSETQ. CDR3 in amino acids: CASSFRQGETQYF. CDR3 coding DNA: TGCGCCAGCAGCTTTAGGCAGGGAGAGACCCAGTACTTC.

The rearrangement joins TRBV9 to TRBJ2-1; possible D gene TRBD2, 6 bases. The CDR3 has 16 residues. CDR1 is SGDLS and CDR2 is YYNGEE in the germline V gene. V dropped 4 bases and J dropped 5 bases, with 19 bases sitting between them. CDR3 loop: CASSTSLETGDNEQFF. DNA of the CDR3: TGTGCCAGCAGCACCTCACTTGAGACGGGGGACAATGAGCAGTTCTTC.